Listed below are T cell receptor beta chains from one sample, sequenced in a study of cytomegalovirus exposure and HLA in healthy donors. Using immunoSEQ multiplex PCR, the repertoire was profiled, and TCRdb retains in-frame clones only, with some absent. The sample gives around 120,000 clones, approximately 68% of which show up once; less than 2% is in the top ten. The sequenced material came from PBMCs. These receptors were obtained from a man aged 30-40 years in good health and CMV-seropositive. CDR3s include the opening cysteine and the closing phenylalanine or tryptophan. The order of the fields is D gene, J gene, clone size, V gene, CDR3 DNA, CDR3 protein. D genes are given only for firm matches. Size values are once, few and many counts, or a class for expanded clones, and some rows have none.

TRBD1,TRBJ1-3,-,TRBV7-8,TGTGCCACCGAAAGGACAGGGGGGGACCTTGGAAACACCATATATTTT,CATERTGGDLGNTIYF
-,TRBJ2-3,-,TRBV6-5,TGTGCCAGCAGTTACACTCGGGACATGACGACAGATACGCAGTATTTT,CASSYTRDMTTDTQYF
TRBD2,TRBJ2-1,few,TRBV5-6,TGTGCCAGCAGCTCGTTAACTAGCGGGACCCCCTCGCAGTTCTTC,CASSSLTSGTPSQFF
TRBD1,TRBJ1-5,few,TRBV7-8,TGTGCCAGCAGCTCGACACGGGACAGATATCAAGGGGGCAATCAGCCCCAGCATTTT,CASSSTRDRYQGGNQPQHF
-,TRBJ1-2,few,TRBV2,TGTGCCAGCAGAATGCCGGGTTTTAACTATGGCTACACCTTC,CASRMPGFNYGYTF
-,TRBJ2-1,-,TRBV5-1,TGCGCCAGCAGCTTGGCACAATCCCAGATTGAGCAGTTCTTC,CASSLAQSQIEQFF
TRBD2,TRBJ2-7,once,TRBV4-1,TGCGCCAGCAGCCTTACTTCGACTAGCGGGAGATCCTACGAGCAGTACTTC,CASSLTSTSGRSYEQYF
TRBD2,TRBJ2-3,-,TRBV5-4,TGTGCCAGCAGCTTGAAACTAGCGGGAGGCGCAGATACGCAGTATTTT,CASSLKLAGGADTQYF
-,TRBJ2-5,-,TRBV27,TGTGCCAGCACCTTCAACTCGGGGGGCCGATTGTACCAAGAGACCCAGTACTTC,CASTFNSGGRLYQETQYF
-,TRBJ2-1,-,TRBV5-4,TGTGCCAGCAGCTTCCGTGGAGACAATGAGCAGTTCTTC,CASSFRGDNEQFF
-,TRBJ1-1,-,TRBV7-3,TGTGCCAGCAGTCCTGGGCTGAACACTGAAGCTTTCTTT,CASSPGLNTEAFF
TRBD2,TRBJ2-7,few,TRBV5-8,TGTGCCAGCAGCTTGTACGCGGGCGGGAGCGTACGGGACGAGCAGTACTTC,CASSLYAGGSVRDEQYF
-,TRBJ1-2,few,TRBV4-3,TGCGCCAGCAGCCAAGCAGCTAACTATGGCTACACCTTC,CASSQAANYGYTF
TRBD1,TRBJ1-5,-,TRBV6-5,TGTGCCAGCAGTTCAAGGACAGGGGGGCAGCCCCAGCATTTT,CASSSRTGGQPQHF
-,TRBJ2-1,few,TRBV9,TGTGCCAGCAGCGTGGGGCGCTACAATGAGCAGTTCTTC,CASSVGRYNEQFF
-,TRBJ1-1,-,TRBV28,TGTGCCAGCAGTTGGGGCTGGACGGTTGGGAACGCTGAAGCTTTCTTT,CASSWGWTVGNAEAFF
-,TRBJ1-2,-,TRBV7-6,TGTGCCAGCAGCGCCACGGACTATGGCTACACCTTC,CASSATDYGYTF
-,TRBJ2-7,once,TRBV4-1,TGCGCCAGCAGCTCATACAGGGACGGCCTCTCCTACGAGCAGTACTTC,CASSSYRDGLSYEQYF
-,TRBJ1-2,-,TRBV29-1,TGCAGCGTGGAAACAGGGAGTGGCTACACCTTC,CSVETGSGYTF
-,TRBJ2-3,-,TRBV2,TGTGCCAGCAGAGGGCGGGATAGCACAGATACGCAGTATTTT,CASRGRDSTDTQYF